A selection of T cell receptor beta chains follows, all from one sample in a study of cytomegalovirus exposure and HLA in healthy donors. The repertoire was sequenced with immunoSEQ multiplex PCR; TCRdb's copy has only in-frame clones and lacks some. The sample yields 150,000 to 200,000 clones, about 81% seen once. Source material: PBMCs. The receptors originated from a woman in her 30s in good health and CMV-seronegative. Both conserved end residues are part of each CDR3. Fields, in order: J gene, clone size, V gene, D gene, CDR3 protein, CDR3 DNA. A D gene is named only where the DNA matches it firmly. For some rows the clone size is stated as once, few or many, or as a class when expanded; others skip it.

J: TRBJ2-7
size: .
V: TRBV19
D: TRBD2
CDR3: CASRSGTTYEQYF
DNA: TGTGCCAGCCGTAGCGGGACCACCTACGAGCAGTACTTC

J: TRBJ2-5
size: .
V: TRBV4-1
D: .
CDR3: CASSQAGEETQYF
DNA: TGCGCCAGCAGCCAAGCAGGGGAAGAGACCCAGTACTTC

J: TRBJ2-1
size: .
V: TRBV6-5
D: .
CDR3: CASTTRSFAEQFF
DNA: TGTGCCAGCACCACGAGGAGCTTCGCTGAGCAGTTCTTC

J: TRBJ2-1
size: .
V: TRBV6-1
D: .
CDR3: CAGSRSSGPYNEQFF
DNA: TGTGCCGGTTCGAGGTCGAGCGGCCCCTACAATGAGCAGTTCTTC

J: TRBJ2-7
size: .
V: TRBV9
D: .
CDR3: CASSGEGYEQYF
DNA: TGTGCCAGCAGCGGCGAGGGCTACGAGCAGTACTTC

J: TRBJ1-2
size: .
V: TRBV28
D: .
CDR3: CATRLPGVRRGYTF
DNA: TGTGCCACCCGTTTACCGGGGGTGAGGCGAGGCTACACCTTC

J: TRBJ2-1
size: .
V: TRBV30
D: .
CDR3: CAWCQGTSTYNEQFF
DNA: TGTGCCTGGTGCCAAGGGACTTCTACCTACAATGAGCAGTTCTTC

J: TRBJ1-5
size: few
V: TRBV30
D: .
CDR3: CAWTRGGNQPQHF
DNA: TGTGCCTGGACAAGGGGTGGCAATCAGCCCCAGCATTTT

J: TRBJ2-6
size: .
V: TRBV14
D: .
CDR3: CASSQDNNGANVLTF
DNA: TGTGCCAGCAGCCAAGATAATAATGGGGCCAACGTCCTGACTTTC

J: TRBJ1-2
size: few
V: TRBV28
D: .
CDR3: CASSNPPVYGYTF
DNA: TGTGCCAGCAGTAACCCGCCGGTCTATGGCTACACCTTC

J: TRBJ2-7
size: .
V: TRBV13
D: TRBD1
CDR3: CASSRDREWERPSYEQYF
DNA: TGTGCCAGCAGTCGGGACAGGGAATGGGAGCGGCCCTCCTACGAGCAGTACTTC

J: TRBJ2-3
size: .
V: TRBV28
D: .
CDR3: CASTPGSTDTQYF
DNA: TGTGCCAGCACTCCAGGGAGCACAGATACGCAGTATTTT

J: TRBJ2-5
size: .
V: TRBV5-1
D: TRBD2
CDR3: CASSRQRGGLQKTQYF
DNA: TGCGCCAGCAGCCGTCAGCGGGGGGGCCTTCAGAAGACCCAGTACTTC

J: TRBJ1-6
size: few
V: TRBV6-4
D: .
CDR3: CASQASYNSPLHF
DNA: TGTGCCAGTCAGGCAAGCTATAATTCACCCCTCCACTTT

J: TRBJ1-5
size: .
V: TRBV4-1
D: TRBD1
CDR3: CASSQNPGQGSNQPQHF
DNA: TGCGCCAGCAGCCAGAACCCTGGACAGGGTAGCAATCAGCCCCAGCATTTT

J: TRBJ2-7
size: .
V: TRBV5-1
D: TRBD2
CDR3: CASSSKWREFLGGEQYF
DNA: TGCGCCAGCAGCTCGAAGTGGCGGGAGTTCCTTGGGGGCGAGCAGTACTTC

J: TRBJ2-1
size: .
V: TRBV2
D: TRBD1
CDR3: CASSATQGFRNNEQFF
DNA: TGTGCCAGCAGCGCAACACAGGGGTTTCGTAACAATGAGCAGTTCTTC

J: TRBJ1-2
size: .
V: TRBV18
D: .
CDR3: CASSPLGARTTHGYTF
DNA: TGTGCCAGCTCACCACTGGGGGCGAGAACTACCCATGGCTACACCTTC

J: TRBJ2-1
size: few
V: TRBV10-1
D: .
CDR3: CASSASGNYNEQFF
DNA: TGCGCCAGCAGTGCCAGCGGAAACTACAATGAGCAGTTCTTC

J: TRBJ1-2
size: .
V: TRBV30
D: .
CDR3: CAWSASYRVNYGYTF
DNA: TGTGCCTGGAGTGCGTCGTACAGGGTCAACTATGGCTACACCTTC

J: TRBJ1-1
size: .
V: TRBV6-5
D: .
CDR3: CASSYGGQTEAFF
DNA: TGTGCCAGCAGTTACGGGGGCCAGACTGAAGCTTTCTTT

J: TRBJ1-2
size: .
V: TRBV6-1
D: TRBD1
CDR3: CATKGAWDRVVSTF
DNA: TGTGCCACCAAAGGTGCGTGGGACAGGGTCGTCAGCACCTTC

J: TRBJ2-1
size: .
V: TRBV28
D: .
CDR3: CASLGTSYNELFF
DNA: TGTGCCAGCCTCGGGACTTCTTACAATGAGCTGTTCTTC

J: TRBJ1-5
size: .
V: TRBV4-1
D: .
CDR3: CASSQEAGGNQPQHF
DNA: TGCGCCAGCAGCCAAGAGGCGGGTGGCAATCAGCCCCAGCATTTT

J: TRBJ2-3
size: .
V: TRBV27
D: TRBD2
CDR3: CASSFGPGLAGSTDTQYF
DNA: TGTGCCAGCAGTTTTGGGCCGGGACTAGCGGGTTCCACAGATACGCAGTATTTT

J: TRBJ2-2
size: once
V: TRBV27
D: .
CDR3: CASSLPDTGELFF
DNA: TGTGCCAGCAGTCTCCCAGACACCGGGGAGCTGTTTTTT

J: TRBJ2-2
size: .
V: TRBV9
D: TRBD2
CDR3: CASSLAGVNTGELFF
DNA: TGTGCCAGCAGCCTAGCGGGGGTGAACACCGGGGAGCTGTTTTTT

J: TRBJ2-2
size: .
V: TRBV9
D: .
CDR3: CASSFWASTGELFF
DNA: TGTGCCAGCAGCTTTTGGGCCAGCACCGGGGAGCTGTTTTTT

J: TRBJ1-1
size: .
V: TRBV19
D: TRBD1
CDR3: CASRGIQGTTMNTEAFF
DNA: TGTGCCAGTAGGGGCATACAGGGGACAACCATGAACACTGAAGCTTTCTTT

J: TRBJ2-3
size: .
V: TRBV30
D: TRBD2
CDR3: CAWSVRRGGGKTDTQYF
DNA: TGTGCCTGGAGTGTACGGCGGGGGGGCGGGAAAACAGATACGCAGTATTTT

J: TRBJ1-4
size: .
V: TRBV5-1
D: .
CDR3: CASSGGRTVNEKLFF
DNA: TGCGCCAGCAGCGGGGGTCGGACAGTCAATGAAAAACTGTTTTTT

J: TRBJ1-2
size: .
V: TRBV27
D: .
CDR3: CASSTGDYGYTF
DNA: TGTGCCAGCTCTACGGGGGACTATGGCTACACCTTC

J: TRBJ1-5
size: few
V: TRBV19
D: TRBD1
CDR3: CASRAGTAQKLYQPQHF
DNA: TGTGCCAGTAGGGCCGGGACAGCACAAAAGTTGTATCAGCCCCAGCATTTT

J: TRBJ2-7
size: .
V: TRBV6-1
D: TRBD1
CDR3: CASTRDRGASEQYF
DNA: TGTGCCAGCACCCGGGACAGGGGGGCATCCGAGCAGTACTTC

J: TRBJ2-7
size: .
V: TRBV9
D: .
CDR3: CASSVAGVDYEQYF
DNA: TGTGCCAGCAGCGTAGCCGGAGTTGACTACGAGCAGTACTTC

J: TRBJ1-5
size: .
V: TRBV7-8
D: TRBD1
CDR3: CASSLARGRGVGNQPQHF
DNA: TGTGCCAGCAGCTTAGCGCGGGGCAGGGGGGTAGGCAATCAGCCCCAGCATTTT

J: TRBJ1-4
size: .
V: TRBV28
D: .
CDR3: CASSPQGASEKLFF
DNA: TGTGCCAGCAGTCCGCAAGGGGCCAGTGAAAAACTGTTTTTT

J: TRBJ1-1
size: .
V: TRBV7-7
D: .
CDR3: CASSLTGDTEAFF
DNA: TGTGCCAGCAGTCTTACCGGGGACACTGAAGCTTTCTTT

J: TRBJ2-7
size: .
V: TRBV6-1
D: TRBD2
CDR3: CASSEGQAGAYEQYF
DNA: TGTGCCAGCAGTGAAGGGCAAGCGGGAGCCTACGAGCAGTACTTC

J: TRBJ1-1
size: .
V: TRBV6-1
D: .
CDR3: CASSGQGEAFF
DNA: TGTGCCAGCAGTGGCCAGGGTGAAGCTTTCTTT

J: TRBJ2-5
size: once
V: TRBV7-9
D: .
CDR3: CASSFGRVETQYF
DNA: TGTGCCAGCAGCTTCGGGAGAGTCGAGACCCAGTACTTC

J: TRBJ2-2
size: few
V: TRBV5-1
D: .
CDR3: CASSPRVGAPTNTGELFF
DNA: TGCGCCAGCAGCCCAAGGGTAGGGGCTCCTACGAACACCGGGGAGCTGTTTTTT

J: TRBJ1-2
size: few
V: TRBV6-6
D: .
CDR3: CASSRQDNYGYTF
DNA: TGTGCCAGCAGCCGACAGGATAACTATGGCTACACCTTC

J: TRBJ1-4
size: .
V: TRBV2
D: .
CDR3: CASSDWQGLFF
DNA: TGTGCCAGCAGTGATTGGCAGGGACTGTTTTTT

J: TRBJ1-1
size: .
V: TRBV19
D: .
CDR3: CASSMGQIYTEAFF
DNA: TGTGCCAGTAGTATGGGACAAATATACACTGAAGCTTTCTTT

J: TRBJ2-2
size: .
V: TRBV6-1
D: .
CDR3: CASTNQVQATGELFF
DNA: TGTGCCAGCACCAATCAGGTACAAGCCACCGGGGAGCTGTTTTTT

J: TRBJ1-1
size: once
V: TRBV5-1
D: .
CDR3: CASSILTGKNTEAFF
DNA: TGCGCCAGCAGCATACTGACAGGAAAGAACACTGAAGCTTTCTTT

J: TRBJ1-4
size: once
V: TRBV5-1
D: .
CDR3: CASSSQLARGRNEKLFF
DNA: TGCGCCAGCAGCTCCCAATTAGCCAGGGGCAGAAATGAAAAACTGTTTTTT